This record looks at one TCR beta chain sequence and its context. What it binds is not known. The sample originates from a study of Tregs in tolerant kidney transplant recipients. Across the whole study: Recipients received nonmyeloablative bone marrow transplants from related graft donors, with transient mixed chimerism. Whole-study findings and limits: For some patients, primers changed over time, blocking nucleotide-level comparison. Activated donor B cell expansion appeared to reveal the most relevant donor-specific TCRbeta repertoire.

CDR1 and CDR2 from the germline V gene are SGHKS and YYEKEE (reference sequence). V lost 1 base and J lost 3; bases outside the gene matches: 9. This CDR3 spans 16 amino acids. TCRdb's table, derived via immunoSEQ multiplex PCR, lists solely in-frame clones and lacks some. This table has about 83,000 clones, roughly 98% appearing once. Specimen: CD4+ T cells from blood, collected before the transplant. The clonotype comes from a human donor who received a combined kidney and bone marrow transplant. The rearrangement joins TRBV5-5 to TRBJ1-2; 7 bases agree with TRBD1. CDR3 bases: TGTGCCAGCAGCTTGTCCCGACAGGGCGGAGACTATGGCTACACCTTC. Protein sequence: CASSLSRQGGDYGYTF.